Below, 20 T cell receptor beta chains from the same sample are listed, as sequenced in a study of post-analysis software for immune sequencing data. Broader study findings: Compared with controls, patients had more of about 5 TRBV segments, including TRBV5-6, TRBV5-1 and TRBV20-1.

No cognate antigen is known for these TCRs. Unique molecular identifiers were present in the TCR beta cDNA libraries. In TCRdb, the PCR reads were re-called with MiXCR into one record per CDR3 protein. The sample lists about 820,000 distinct CDR3 sequences; roughly 50% were seen once. What was sequenced was blood. These receptors all come from a girl aged 10-17 years with multiple sclerosis.

This sequence joins TRBV27 and TRBJ2-7; tentative D call: TRBD1 (5 bases). The V and J ends lost 2 bases and 4 bases respectively, with 12 bases between them. The CDR3 runs 14 residues. Germline values: CDR1 MNHEY, CDR2 SMNVEV (reference sequence). CDR3 DNA sequence: TGTGCCAGCAGTTTAGCGACAGTCCCTTACGAGCAGTACTTC. Translating it yields CASSLATVPYEQYF.

The rearrangement uses TRBV27 and TRBJ2-7; 16 nucleotides match TRBD2. V shed 5 bases, J shed 7 bases, and the junction held 11 bases outside the gene matches. Germline values: CDR1 MNHEY, CDR2 SMNVEV (reference sequence). The CDR3 is 17 amino acids. The CDR3 DNA reads as TGTGCCAGCAGTACCAGGGGGACTAGCGGGAGGGCCGGAGAGCAGTACTTC. Its translation is CASSTRGTSGRAGEQYF.

This CDR3 is CASSQSTTGKGGYTF. CDR3 DNA: TGCGCCAGCAGCCAATCAACCACAGGGAAGGGTGGCTACACCTTC. This chain links TRBV4-1 with TRBJ1-2; weak D call: TRBD1 (6 bases). Germline CDR1 reads MGHRA; CDR2 reads YSYEKL. V was cut by 2 bases and J by 7 bases, with 17 bases left in between. The CDR3 covers 15 residues.

This clonotype was picked up one time. The gene calls are TRBV20-1 and TRBJ1-2; D gene uncertain. The germline V and J ends were trimmed by 0 bases and 5 bases, with 10 bases remaining between them. The CDR3 consists of 13 residues. Germline CDR1 and CDR2: DFQATT and SNEGSKA (reference sequence). The CDR3 loop reads CSARDPHSYGYTF. In DNA, the CDR3 is TGCAGTGCTAGAGATCCACACTCTTATGGCTACACCTTC.

Concerning this clonotype: Germline and junction disagree at one end, which may indicate a read error. V is TRBV6-1 and J is TRBJ2-7, with D perhaps TRBD1 (5 bases). This CDR3 has 13 residues. Germline loops: CDR1 MNHNS, CDR2 SASEGT. This chain's CDR3 is CASSATASYEQYF. DNA for the CDR3: TGTGCCAGCAGTGCGACAGCTTCCTACGAGCAGTACTTT.

This rearrangement joins TRBV29-1 to TRBJ2-1, with 7 nucleotides matching TRBD1. This CDR3 has 14 amino acids. J gave up 4 bases and V 7 bases, and 10 bases lay outside the gene matches. Looked up from germline, CDR1 is SQVTM and CDR2 is ANQGSEA. The CDR3 DNA reads as TGCAGCGCCCAGGGACAGCTAATATACAATGAGCAGTTCTTC. Translation: CSAQGQLIYNEQFF.

This clonotype has more than one count but fewer than ten. This chain connects TRBV29-1 to TRBJ2-7; the D gene could be TRBD1 or TRBD2 (5 bases each). Germline assignment: CDR1 SQVTM and CDR2 ANQGSEA. The CDR3 has 16 amino acids. The V and J ends lost 2 bases and 4 bases respectively, with 21 bases between them. In DNA form, the CDR3 reads TGCAGCGTTGAAATCGGGGCCACAGGAGGTCTTTACGAGCAGTACTTC. Its translation: CSVEIGATGGLYEQYF.

The rearrangement joins TRBV5-1 to TRBJ2-7, with 8 positions matching TRBD2. After removal of 0 bases from V and 2 bases from J, the junction contained 13 bases not matched to a gene. CDR3 size: 18 residues. From germline, CDR1 is SGHRS and CDR2 YFSETQ. CDR3 sequence (DNA): TGCGCCAGCAGCTTGGCCCCGGGAGGGTCAGACCGTCCCTACGAGCAGTACTTC. Its translation: CASSLAPGGSDRPYEQYF.

Only a few counts were recorded for this clonotype. The chain combines TRBV29-1 with TRBJ2-5, with D possibly TRBD2 on 6 matching bases. There are 13 residues in the CDR3. The germline V and J ends were trimmed by 7 bases and 4 bases, with 16 bases remaining between them. CDR1 is SQVTM and CDR2 is ANQGSEA in the germline V gene. CDR3 DNA: TGCAGCGCCGGACTGGAGGGAGGAGAGACCCAGTACTTC. It yields the protein CSAGLEGGETQYF.

This clonotype came up once. A read error may produce the germline difference seen at one junction end. This rearrangement joins TRBV6-1 to TRBJ2-3; the match to TRBD2 covers 11 bases. Germline assignment: CDR1 MNHNS and CDR2 SASEGT. This CDR3 spans 17 amino acids. CDR3 in amino acids: CASSEKIAGGGTDTQYF. The CDR3 bases are TGTGCCAGTAGTGAAAAGATAGCGGGAGGGGGCACAGATACGCAGTATTTT.

The chain recombines TRBV5-1 with TRBJ2-3; TRBD2 aligns across 9 bases. From germline, CDR1 is SGHRS and CDR2 YFSETQ. CDR3 length: 16 residues. Unmatched junction bases numbered 5, after V lost 3 bases and J lost 0 bases. CDR3 loop: CASSSPSGVSTDTQYF. CDR3 nucleotides: TGCGCCAGCAGCTCCCCTAGCGGGGTAAGCACAGATACGCAGTATTTT.

The J gene is TRBJ1-2, the V gene TRBV6-5; a weak D match, TRBD1 (6 bases). The CDR3 extends over 16 amino acids. Per germline, CDR1 MNHEY and CDR2 SVGAGI. Trimming took 0 bases from V and 0 from J, leaving 11 bases between them. CDR3 nucleotides: TGTGCCAGCAGTTACTCCAGGGGAGTAACTAACTATGGCTACACCTTC. It specifies CASSYSRGVTNYGYTF.

This clonotype was seen more than once but under ten times. The chain recombines TRBV29-1 with TRBJ2-7, with D unresolved. The germline V gene has CDR1 SQVTM and CDR2 ANQGSEA. The CDR3 has 12 residues. This CDR3 is CSARDGTYEQYF. The CDR3 nucleotides are TGCAGTGCTAGAGACGGCACCTACGAGCAGTACTTC.

Written as DNA, the CDR3 is TGTGCCAGCAGCCAAGATCATGGGGCTAGCGTTCTCGACGAGCAGTACTTC. As protein: CASSQDHGASVLDEQYF. This chain uses TRBV3-1 with TRBJ2-7, with D perhaps TRBD2 (6 bases). Germline CDR1 and CDR2: LGHDT and YNNKEL (reference sequence). Trimming removed 0 bases at V and 5 bases at J, with 20 bases between. This CDR3 region has 17 residues.

The V call is TRBV6-5, the J call TRBJ2-3, with D perhaps being TRBD1 or TRBD2 (5 bases each). CDR1 is MNHEY and CDR2 is SVGAGI in the germline V gene. Deletions cut 5 bases from V and 2 bases from J, with 14 bases between. The CDR3 length is 15 residues. The CDR3 is CASSPVGANTDTQYF. The CDR3 DNA reads TGTGCCAGCAGTCCTGTCGGGGCGAACACAGATACGCAGTATTTT.

The J gene is TRBJ1-2, the V gene TRBV4-1, with D possibly TRBD1 on 6 matching bases. The germline V and J ends were trimmed by 0 bases and 4 bases, with 15 bases remaining between them. In germline, CDR1 is MGHRA, CDR2 YSYEKL. The CDR3 is 16 residues long. The CDR3 coding sequence is TGCGCCAGCAGCCAAGACAGGGACACCCTCGGCTATGGCTACACCTTC. Its translation: CASSQDRDTLGYGYTF.

The chain combines TRBV5-1 with TRBJ2-4, with 8 positions matching TRBD1. TRBJ2-5 explains the end of the DNA better; the J call may be wrong. The CDR3 sequence is 14 residues long. Per the germline V gene, CDR1 is SGHRS and CDR2 is YFSETQ. The CDR3: CASSLQGVRETQYF. CDR3 nucleotides: TGCGCCAGCAGCTTACAGGGGGTCAGGGAGACCCAGTACTTC.

J is TRBJ2-1 and V is TRBV5-5; D is unclear. With 0 bases removed from V and 0 bases from J, the gap between germline ends came to 13 bases. This CDR3 comprises 17 residues. From germline, CDR1 is SGHKS and CDR2 YYEKEE (reference sequence). Here the CDR3 DNA reads TGTGCCAGCAGCTTGGCCTGGGTGCTTAACTCCTACAATGAGCAGTTCTTC. Its protein is CASSLAWVLNSYNEQFF.

V and J are TRBV5-1 and TRBJ1-1; tentative D call: TRBD1 (5 bases). Trimming stripped 4 bases from V and 4 bases from J, with 20 bases between. This CDR3 spans 16 amino acids. The germline CDR1 and CDR2 sequences are SGHRS and YFSETQ. CDR3 nucleotides: TGCGCCAGCAGCCCTGGGGCTAGTATTGGGATCACTGAAGCTTTCTTT. Translating it yields CASSPGASIGITEAFF.

The genes are TRBV12-3 or TRBV12-4 and TRBJ2-5, with TRBD2 identical over 7 bases. The CDR3 contains 14 residues. The J segment lost 5 bases and the V segment lost 6 bases, leaving 9 bases of the junction unmatched. DNA for the CDR3: TGTGCCAGCAGCCCCGGGGGGAATCGGGAGACCCAGTACTTC. Protein product: CASSPGGNRETQYF.